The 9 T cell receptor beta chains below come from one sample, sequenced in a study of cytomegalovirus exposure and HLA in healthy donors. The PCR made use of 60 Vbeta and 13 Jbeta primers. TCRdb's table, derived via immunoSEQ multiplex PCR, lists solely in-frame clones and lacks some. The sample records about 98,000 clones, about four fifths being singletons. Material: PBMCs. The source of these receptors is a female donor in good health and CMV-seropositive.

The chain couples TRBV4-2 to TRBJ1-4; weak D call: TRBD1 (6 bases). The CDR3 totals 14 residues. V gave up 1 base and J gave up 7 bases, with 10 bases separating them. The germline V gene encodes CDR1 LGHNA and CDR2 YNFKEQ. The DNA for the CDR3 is TGTGCCAGCAGCCAAGGGACAGAGGGTGAAAAACTGTTTTTT. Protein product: CASSQGTEGEKLFF.

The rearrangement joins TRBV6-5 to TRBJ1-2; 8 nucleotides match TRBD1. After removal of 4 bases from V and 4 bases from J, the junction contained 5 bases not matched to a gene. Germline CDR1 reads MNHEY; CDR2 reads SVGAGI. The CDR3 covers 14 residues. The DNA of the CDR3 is TGTGCCAGCAGTTTGTCTACAGGGGGCTATGGCTACACCTTC. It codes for CASSLSTGGYGYTF.

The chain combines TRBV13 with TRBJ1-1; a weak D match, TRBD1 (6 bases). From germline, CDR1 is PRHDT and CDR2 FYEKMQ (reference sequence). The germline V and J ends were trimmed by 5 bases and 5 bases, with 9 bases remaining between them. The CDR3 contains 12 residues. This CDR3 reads CASSPRGTEAFF. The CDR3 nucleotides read TGTGCCAGCAGCCCGAGGGGGACTGAAGCTTTCTTT.

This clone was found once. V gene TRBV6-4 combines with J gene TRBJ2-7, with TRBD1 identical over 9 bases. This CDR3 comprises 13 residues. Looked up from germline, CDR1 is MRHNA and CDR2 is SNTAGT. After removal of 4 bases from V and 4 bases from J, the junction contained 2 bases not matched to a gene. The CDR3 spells CASSAGTGYEQYF. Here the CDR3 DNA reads TGTGCCAGCAGTGCGGGGACAGGGTACGAGCAGTACTTC.

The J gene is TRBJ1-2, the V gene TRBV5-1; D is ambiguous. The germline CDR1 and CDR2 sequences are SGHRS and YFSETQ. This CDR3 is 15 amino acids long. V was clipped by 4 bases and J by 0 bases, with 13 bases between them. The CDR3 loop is CASSPTGIANYGYTF. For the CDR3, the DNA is TGCGCCAGCAGCCCCACGGGGATCGCTAACTATGGCTACACCTTC.

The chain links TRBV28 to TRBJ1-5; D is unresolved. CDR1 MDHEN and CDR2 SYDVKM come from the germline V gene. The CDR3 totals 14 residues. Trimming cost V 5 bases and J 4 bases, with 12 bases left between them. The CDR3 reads CASSLVSGNQPQHF. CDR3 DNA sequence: TGTGCCAGCAGTCTCGTATCCGGGAATCAGCCCCAGCATTTT.

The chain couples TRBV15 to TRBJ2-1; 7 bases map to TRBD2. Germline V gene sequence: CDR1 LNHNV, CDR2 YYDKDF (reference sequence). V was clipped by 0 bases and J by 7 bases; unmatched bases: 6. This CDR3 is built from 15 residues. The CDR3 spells CATSRDPGAGNEQFF. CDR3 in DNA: TGTGCCACCAGCAGAGATCCGGGAGCGGGGAATGAGCAGTTCTTC.

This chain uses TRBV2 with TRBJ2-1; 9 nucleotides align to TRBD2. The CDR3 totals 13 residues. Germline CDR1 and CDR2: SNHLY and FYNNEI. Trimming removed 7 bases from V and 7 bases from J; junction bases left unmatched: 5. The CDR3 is CASKAGGRNEQFF. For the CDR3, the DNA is TGTGCCAGCAAGGCGGGGGGGCGGAATGAGCAGTTCTTC.

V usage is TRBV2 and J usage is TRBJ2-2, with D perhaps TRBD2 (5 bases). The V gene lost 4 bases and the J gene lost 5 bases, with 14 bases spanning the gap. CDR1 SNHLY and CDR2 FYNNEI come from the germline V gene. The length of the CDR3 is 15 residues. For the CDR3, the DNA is TGTGCCAGCAGTGCACGAACGACGGGAACCGGGGAGCTGTTTTTT. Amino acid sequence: CASSARTTGTGELFF.